What follows are 4 T cell receptor beta chains derived from one specimen sequenced in a study of cytomegalovirus exposure and HLA in healthy donors. The PCR was carried out with 60 Vbeta primers and 13 Jbeta primers. Method: immunoSEQ multiplex PCR; TCRdb's copy keeps in-frame clones and lacks some. Altogether 100,000 or so clones are present, 81% being singletons, with the ten largest covering 10%. The material sequenced was PBMCs. The receptors were sampled from a human donor in good health.

The chain has TRBV19 and TRBJ2-7; tentative D call: TRBD1 (5 bases). This CDR3 comprises 12 residues. Trimming stripped 5 bases from V and 3 bases from J, with 8 bases between. Germline V gene sequence: CDR1 LNHDA, CDR2 SQIVND (reference sequence). The CDR3 DNA reads TGTGCCAGTAGTGCAGGGAACTACGAGCAGTACTTC. It translates to CASSAGNYEQYF.

The rearrangement uses TRBV11-2 and TRBJ2-3; 9 bases map to TRBD2. The CDR3 runs 18 residues. J was trimmed by 0 bases and V by 4 bases; bases with no gene match: 11. In germline, CDR1 is SGHAT, CDR2 FQNNGV. The CDR3 DNA reads TGTGCCAGCAGCTCCCGTACTCGACTAGCGGCTAGCACAGATACGCAGTATTTT. Translated: CASSSRTRLAASTDTQYF.

V usage is TRBV28 and J usage is TRBJ2-7, with D possibly TRBD1 on 5 matching bases. Germline CDR1 reads MDHEN; CDR2 reads SYDVKM. V was trimmed by 1 base and J by 0 bases, leaving 7 bases between them. CDR3 size: 14 residues. CDR3 nucleotide sequence: TGTGCCAGCAGTTTATATGACAGCTCCTACGAGCAGTACTTC. Its translation: CASSLYDSSYEQYF.

V gene TRBV7-3 combines with J gene TRBJ1-1; D ambiguous. This CDR3 spans 13 amino acids. The V gene lost 4 bases and the J gene lost 0 bases, with 6 bases spanning the gap. CDR1 and CDR2 from the germline V gene are SGHTA and FQGTGA. The CDR3 sequence is CASSSQMNTEAFF. CDR3 DNA: TGTGCCAGCAGCTCCCAGATGAACACTGAAGCTTTCTTT.